This note documents a single TCR beta chain sequence. No antigen is known for it. The protocol was immunoSEQ multiplex PCR, while the TCRdb copy is restricted to in-frame clones and leaves out a portion. The sample has some 310,000 clones, roughly 86% seen once. V shed 4 bases and J 3 bases; nucleotides not matched to a gene: 5. The length of the CDR3 is 16 residues. Germline V gene sequence: CDR1 SGHDN, CDR2 FVKESK. Separate from the approximately 720-subject first cohort, the 120-subject validation cohort was the one that the donors belonged to. The sample originates from a study of cytomegalovirus exposure and HLA in healthy donors. Study results and limitations: Testing in vitro showed three CMV-associated chains specific for CMV antigens. The tendency of first-cohort TCR clusters to co-occur in the 120 or so validation repertoires was the finding of a later analysis.

The chain employs TRBV14 and TRBJ2-1; TRBD2 matches at 11 bases. The sample taken for sequencing was PBMCs. This sequence originates from a man aged 30 to 39 in good health and CMV-seronegative. CDR3 in DNA: TGTGCCAGCAGCCCTCTAGCGGGGGGCCTCTACAATGAGCAGTTCTTC. It translates to CASSPLAGGLYNEQFF.